This T cell receptor (beta chain) was identified during a study of blood T cell repertoires in COVID-19 (dated by TCRdb to the early 2020s). At the level of the whole study: The collaborator samples originated in the United States, Italy and Spain and spanned the acute and convalescent phases of COVID-19. The prospective study material was composed of cDNA or gDNA derived from T cells, B-cell-depleted T cells, or PBMCs. The repertoires were made available in a free public database intended to serve as a resource for research on the immune response to SARS-CoV-2. Nearly every sample came with metadata listing a de-identified subject ID, COVID-19 status, age in years and sex. Where available, HLA class I and class II types were taken from metadata supplied by the sample provider and were not determined by assay-based typing. Samples came from the ongoing ImmuneRACE study (first 160 participants) plus 1,254 subjects from 6 global collaborators. Subjects who had been exposed to COVID-19, were actively infected with it, or had recovered from it provided the deeply sampled blood TCRbeta repertoires that made up the dataset. What the research found in general, with its limitations: The quantity of clinical and demographic metadata differed by source and by participant and was supplied without curation.

TCRbeta CDR3 regions were amplified from genomic DNA by means of the immunoSEQ Assay, a bias-controlled multiplex PCR. On the study's bioinformatics: The number of nucleated cells in each sample was estimated by amplification of reference gene primers within the assay. To quantify the absolute abundance of each unique TCRbeta CDR3 rearrangement, sequence reads were collapsed and filtered. For each sample, productive Simpson clonality was calculated as the square root of Simpson's diversity index over productive rearrangements. Here the immuneACCESS table is served through TCRdb, limited to in-frame sequences with V and J called. Missing clones are a known gap in these copies; in checked studies unresolved V genes cover under half, and the rest lacks a known reason. Clone size and the V and J calls come from that table; the DNA yielded D and trimming. The sample profile shows about 260,000 clones; about nine tenths of them were found once. The ten largest clones represent 1.5% of the sample.

Another Seattle source contributed samples from volunteer blood donors who had recovered from COVID-19. Whole blood was collected in K2EDTA tubes by collaborating institutions according to the institutions' own protocols. For TCRbeta analysis, collaborators shipped samples in one of three forms: frozen whole blood, isolated PBMCs, or DNA extracted from either of those sample types. V is trimmed back by 6 bases and J by 2 bases, and the junction contains 9 bases that no gene match accounts for. The germline V gene (reference sequence) specifies WNHNN as CDR1 and SYGVQD as CDR2. Measured from the cysteine to the phenylalanine, the CDR3 is 15 residues long. The CDR3 DNA has 45 bases and is translated from base 1. Worth noting for this clone: Its antigen is still unknown. There are no base qualities to consult, and no much larger clone falls within one base.

The TCR originated in a middle-aged woman who had recovered from COVID-19. The specimen was peripheral blood. The chain uses TRBV10-1 and TRBJ2-7, with 8 junctional bases fitting TRBD2. The nucleotide sequence is given as TGCGCCAGCAGATGCTTTGGCGGGGGGCCCTACGAGCAGTACTTC. It specifies CASRCFGGGPYEQYF.